This TCR beta chain was identified during a study of blood T cells in healthy people across ages. Points from the study as a whole: Bulk PBMC profiling left naive and antigen-experienced comparisons inconclusive.

The total RNA that was extracted per sample amounted to at least 6 micrograms. A J-beta primer mix and a sample-barcoded 5' primer were used in a second PCR of roughly 6 to 11 cycles. Every single cDNA molecule received a tag from a template-switch adaptor with 12 random nucleotides. TCRdb fed the 5' RACE reads into MiXCR, producing one record per CDR3 protein. The data show about 1.8 million distinct CDR3 sequences, around 48% seen once. Turning to this clonotype: Its target is unknown. An end of the junction does not agree with germline; a read error may underlie this.

Germline CDR1 reads MNHEY; CDR2 reads SMNVEV (reference sequence). The CDR3 contains 12 residues. Input material: blood. The receptor comes from a woman in her thirties or forties in good health. V gene TRBV27 combines with J gene TRBJ2-3; D is possibly TRBD1 (6 bases). This chain's CDR3 is CACSSTGYPQYF. As DNA, the CDR3 is TGTGCCTGCAGTTCCACAGGGTATCCGCAGTATTTT.